This T cell receptor (beta chain) comes out of a study of CD8+ T cells in alopecia areata. On the study more broadly: People stayed on tofacitinib for 6 to 18 months, then stopped the drug for 6 months. Study-wide results and caveats: The link between baseline CD8+ expansion and response remains uncertain with one nonresponder.

Of note for this clone: As yet, its antigen is unknown.

cDNA serving as the sequencing template came from extracted, reverse transcribed RNA. Repertoires were generated with immunoSEQ multiplex PCR, while TCRdb's copy carries only in-frame clones and drops some. The sample includes fewer than 8,000 clones, 64% of them seen just once. As for treatment: oral pan-JAK inhibitor, 5-10 mg twice daily. Researchers took lesional scalp punch biopsies and peripheral blood from people who were alopecia areata patients. CDR3 length: 17 residues. Germline V lookup: CDR1 MGHRA, CDR2 YSYEKL. V trimming: 2 bases; J trimming: 3 bases; junction bases outside the gene matches: 9.

The receptor was derived from a human donor with alopecia areata. J is TRBJ2-1 and V is TRBV4-1; 8 bases fit TRBD2. The source material was skin, sampled at week 4, from a patient treated with tofacitinib. This CDR3 is CASSQPLGRDYYNEQFF. DNA of the CDR3: TGCGCCAGCAGCCAACCCCTCGGGAGGGATTACTACAATGAGCAGTTCTTC.